The present entry profiles one T cell receptor beta chain with its context. This sample is part of a study of shared clonotypes between healthy human individuals. Assay used: immunoSEQ multiplex PCR; TCRdb lists only in-frame clones, some missing. The sample lists just over 2,000,000 clones; about 95% were seen once. Splitting of CD4+ cells produced CD45RA+ naive and CD45RA-negative memory subsets. The CDR3 spans 14 residues. The V gene's germline CDR1 is SGDLS and CDR2 YYNGEE. Unmatched junction bases numbered 2, after V lost 7 bases and J lost 0 bases. The sequence was obtained from a young man in good health. Sequenced sample: naive CD4+ T cells sorted from blood. The subset is: CD45RA+ positively selected. The chain joins TRBV9 to TRBJ2-1, with 9 nucleotides matching TRBD2. CDR3 region: CASGGLASYNEQFF. The DNA for the CDR3 is TGTGCCAGCGGGGGACTAGCCTCCTACAATGAGCAGTTCTTC.